One sample yielded the 2 T cell receptor beta chains listed below, sequenced in a study of blood T cell repertoires in COVID-19. Sequenced by immunoSEQ multiplex PCR; TCRdb stores in-frame clones only, minus some. Altogether under 200,000 clones are present, 88% being singletons, with the ten largest covering 6%. Sample: peripheral blood. These receptors came from a man aged 40-49 years with active or convalescent COVID-19.

The chain is built from TRBV7-2 and TRBJ2-7; D is possibly TRBD1 (6 bases). Looked up from germline, CDR1 is SGHTA and CDR2 is FQGNSA. Trimming stripped 6 bases from V and 0 bases from J, with 15 bases between. CDR3 length: 15 residues. The CDR3 DNA is TGTGCCAGCAGTTCTGATACAGGGAGCTCCTACGAGCAGTACTTC. This encodes CASSSDTGSSYEQYF.

The genes are TRBV6-5 and TRBJ1-1; no reliable D call. There are 15 residues in the CDR3. Germline values: CDR1 MNHEY, CDR2 SVGAGI. Deletions cut 2 bases from V and 1 base from J, with 11 bases between. CDR3: CASSYGPGKNTEAFF. CDR3 nucleotides: TGTGCCAGCAGTTACGGGCCGGGGAAGAACACTGAAGCTTTCTTT.